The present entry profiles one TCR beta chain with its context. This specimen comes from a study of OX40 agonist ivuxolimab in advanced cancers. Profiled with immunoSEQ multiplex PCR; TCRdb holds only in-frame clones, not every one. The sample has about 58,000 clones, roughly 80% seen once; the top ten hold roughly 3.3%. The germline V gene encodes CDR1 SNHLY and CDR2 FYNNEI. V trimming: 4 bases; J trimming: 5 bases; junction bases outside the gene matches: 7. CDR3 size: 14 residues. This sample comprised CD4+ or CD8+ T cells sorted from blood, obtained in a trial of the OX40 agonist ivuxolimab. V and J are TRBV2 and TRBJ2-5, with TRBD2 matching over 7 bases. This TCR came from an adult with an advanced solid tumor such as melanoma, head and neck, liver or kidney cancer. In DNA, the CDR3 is TGTGCCAGCAGTGTGGGACTAACCCGGGAGACCCAGTACTTC. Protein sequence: CASSVGLTRETQYF.